The entry that follows covers one TCR beta chain sequence. No antigen is known for it. Autoimmune disease history or systemic immunosuppression led to patients being barred. This sample was included in a study of OX40 agonist ivuxolimab in advanced cancers. For the study at large: Of mixed ages from about 20 to 90 and averaging about 65 years, the group was 65% to 85% male. Regarding the study as a whole: Certain nonresponding patients likewise had low normalized T-cell clonal expansion.

TCRdb's copy holds only in-frame clones and misses some; the assay was immunoSEQ multiplex PCR. The repertoire holds about 45,000 clones, with about 80% as singletons. Germline loops: CDR1 MNHEY, CDR2 SMNVEV (reference sequence). The CDR3 loop spans 15 amino acids. The V gene is TRBV27, the J gene TRBJ2-5, with a possible D match to TRBD1 (6 bases). The DNA end lines up better with TRBJ2-7; the J call may be wrong. The clonotype originates from an adult with an advanced solid tumor such as melanoma, head and neck, liver or kidney cancer. The sequenced sample was CD4+ or CD8+ T cells sorted from blood, obtained in a trial of the OX40 agonist ivuxolimab. The CDR3 coding sequence is TGTGCCAGCAGAACTTCCCCAGGGGCGGGCTACGAGCAGTACTTC. Residues: CASRTSPGAGYEQYF.